This paragraph covers one T cell receptor beta chain sequence. Its antigen is not known. The patients sequenced had a carbamazepine-induced Stevens-Johnson syndrome or toxic epidermal necrolysis reaction. Peripheral blood was from CBZ-SJS/TEN patients: a few Han Chinese, six or seven European. The iRepertoire multiplex PCR system with TCR subtype-specific primers built both bulk and single-cell libraries. TCRdb reprocessed the multiplex PCR reads and keeps a single row for each CDR3 protein, giving no DNA. Its listing shows approximately 1,900 distinct CDR3 sequences. The CDR3 is 14 amino acids. CDR1 and CDR2 (germline): SEHNR, FQNEAQ (reference sequence). These data originate in a study of T cells in severe cutaneous drug reactions. In the study overall: RegiSCAR criteria gave all enrolled patients a probable or definite SJS/TEN or DRESS diagnosis. Blister fluids or cells and PBMC were collected from patients in acute or recovery stage. Study-level points and caveats: All seven CBZ-SJS/TEN blister samples shared a public TCRbeta CDR3 at mean roughly 14%.

The chain employs TRBV7-9 and TRBJ2-5; TCRdb proposes TRBD1, but this gene call is untestable without DNA. The clonotype was recovered from a human donor with Stevens-Johnson syndrome, a severe cutaneous drug reaction. Sequencing was performed on PBMCs. The CDR3 loop reads CASSLRDSPRTQYF.